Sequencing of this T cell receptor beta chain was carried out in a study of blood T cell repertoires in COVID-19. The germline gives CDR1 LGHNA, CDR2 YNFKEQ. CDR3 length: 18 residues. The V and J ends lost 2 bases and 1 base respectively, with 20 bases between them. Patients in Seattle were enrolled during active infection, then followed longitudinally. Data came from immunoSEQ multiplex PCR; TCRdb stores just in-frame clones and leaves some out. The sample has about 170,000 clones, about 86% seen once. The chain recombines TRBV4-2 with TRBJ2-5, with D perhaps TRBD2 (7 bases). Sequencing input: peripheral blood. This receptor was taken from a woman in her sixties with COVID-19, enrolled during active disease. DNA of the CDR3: TGTGCCAGCAGCCAATCCCCGGGGGGCGGGAGCGGCCAAGAGACCCAGTACTTC. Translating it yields CASSQSPGGGSGQETQYF.